The 18 T cell receptor delta chains in this list originate from one sample, sequenced in a study of gamma-delta T cells after stem cell transplantation. TCRdb reprocessed the RT-PCR reads using CATT. The sample carries around 1,600 delta-chain clones, approximately 4.7% recorded once. The sequencing input was gamma-delta T cells. Receptor source: a human donor. It is not recorded whose cells these are; they may come from a transplant donor.

In regard to this clone: A much larger clone differs from this one at a single base, so this may be a read error. This chain joins TRDV2 and TRDJ1; D is perhaps TRDD3 (5 bases). Trimming removed 5 bases from V and 0 bases from J, with 18 bases in between. Germline V gives CDR1 GEAIGNYY, CDR2 EKD. The CDR3 spans 16 residues. CDR3 protein: CACAGPGVPYTDKLIF. The CDR3 bases are TGTGCCTGTGCGGGCCCGGGGGTCCCGTACACCGATAAACTCATCTTT.

This clone was recorded a few times. This clone may be a read error of a much larger clone one base away. Additional DNA sequences in this sample encode the identical CDR3. The rearrangement joins TRAV29/DV5 to TRDJ3; 8 nucleotides align to TRDD3. Trimming removed 2 bases from V and 0 bases from J; junction bases left unmatched: 10. Germline assignment: CDR1 NSMFDY and CDR2 ISSIKDK. The CDR3 extends over 19 amino acids. The CDR3 is CAARGIWGTASWDTRQMFF. CDR3 DNA sequence: TGTGCAGCAAGGGGTATCTGGGGGACAGCCTCCTGGGACACCCGACAGATGTTTTTC.

As regards this clone: This sequence may be a read error, since a much larger clone differs from it by one base. This sequence joins TRDV2 and TRDJ1; the match to TRDD3 covers 10 bases. Germline V gene sequence: CDR1 GEAIGNYY, CDR2 EKD. V gave up 2 bases and J gave up 0 bases; unmatched junction bases: 23. The CDR3 covers 22 residues. For the CDR3, the DNA is TGTGCCTGTGACAAGATGAAACTGGGGGATTCGGAAGTCTCCCTGTACACCGATAAACTCATCTTT. Its translation: CACDKMKLGDSEVSLYTDKLIF.

Comment on this clone: Being one base from a much bigger clone, this may be a read error. The sample contains more than one DNA sequence encoding this CDR3. The V gene is TRDV2, the J gene TRDJ1, with 9 positions matching TRDD3. The CDR3 has 18 residues. Germline V gene lookup returns CDR1 GEAIGNYY and CDR2 EKD. As DNA, the CDR3 is TGTGCCTGCGACACCCTTACTGGGGGAGAAGTCCCCACCGATAAACTCATCTTT. It specifies CACDTLTGGEVPTDKLIF.

This clone was seen more than once but under ten times. A read error is possible here, since a much larger clone lies one base away. This rearrangement joins TRDV2 to TRDJ1; D is undetermined. The CDR3 runs to 19 residues. Germline V gives CDR1 GEAIGNYY, CDR2 EKD. Trimming pared 3 bases from V and 0 bases from J, leaving 25 bases between. Written as DNA, the CDR3 is TGTGCCTGTGACGCCGTCTCAGCGCCTCCTCGGAACCACACCGATAAACTCATCTTT. The encoded protein is CACDAVSAPPRNHTDKLIF.

Concerning this clone: Only one base separates this from a far larger clonotype, so it likely reflects a read error. The J gene is TRDJ1, the V gene TRDV2; TRDD3 agrees at 8 bases. This CDR3 comprises 19 residues. Germline V gene data show CDR1 as GEAIGNYY and CDR2 as EKD. V lost 1 base and J lost 0; bases outside the gene matches: 15. The CDR3 reads CACDTISRTGGLYTDKLIF. CDR3 DNA: TGTGCCTGTGACACAATCTCGCGTACTGGGGGCCTGTACACCGATAAACTCATCTTT.

This clone was seen a handful of times. Given a much more abundant clone one base away, this may be a read error. This chain uses TRDV2 with TRDJ1; 10 positions match TRDD3. Germline CDR1 GEAIGNYY, CDR2 EKD. There are 19 residues in the CDR3. V was pared by 0 bases and J by 2 bases, with 14 bases of the junction left unmatched. The CDR3, as DNA: TGTGCCTGTGACACCATCCGTACTGGGGGATGGGGCCCTACCGATAAACTCATCTTT. Translated, it gives CACDTIRTGGWGPTDKLIF.

By share, this clone ranks as medium-sized. The chain employs TRDV2 and TRDJ1; TRDD3 agrees at 12 bases. The CDR3 length is 17 residues. Trimming took 3 bases from V and 2 from J; bases not matched to a gene: 9. Per the germline V gene, CDR1 is GEAIGNYY and CDR2 is EKD. CDR3 residues: CACDPLGDTLSTDKLIF. The CDR3 DNA reads as TGTGCCTGTGACCCACTGGGGGATACTCTCTCGACCGATAAACTCATCTTT.

This clone showed up just a few times. A single base separates this from a much larger clone, so it may be a read error. The rearrangement joins TRDV2 to TRDJ1; possibly TRDD3 for D (6 bases). The CDR3 sequence is 15 residues long. Germline-derived CDR1 and CDR2 are GEAIGNYY and EKD. V was shortened by 0 bases and J by 3 bases, with 13 bases between the two germline ends. CDR3 region: CACDTLGVNADKLIF. CDR3 in DNA: TGTGCCTGTGACACCTTGGGGGTTAACGCCGATAAACTCATCTTT.

This clone is deemed medium-sized. The chain uses TRDV2 and TRDJ1; TRDD2 is a possible D gene (5 bases). V was shortened by 3 bases and J by 0 bases, with 34 bases between the two germline ends. Germline assignment: CDR1 GEAIGNYY and CDR2 EKD. CDR3 length: 22 amino acids. The CDR3 reads CACDDNFPEEDASDRYTDKLIF. The CDR3 DNA reads TGTGCCTGTGACGACAACTTTCCTGAAGAGGACGCGTCCGATCGGTACACCGATAAACTCATCTTT.

This clone is deemed medium-sized. The rearrangement uses TRDV2 and TRDJ1, with TRDD3 matching 9 bases. V dropped 2 bases and J dropped 2; count of bases not matched to a gene: 8. Germline V lookup: CDR1 GEAIGNYY, CDR2 EKD. This CDR3 has 16 residues. The CDR3 reads CACDSLLGESTDKLIF. DNA for the CDR3: TGTGCCTGTGACAGTTTACTGGGGGAGTCTACCGATAAACTCATCTTT.

This clone is labeled as medium-sized (0.01 to 0.1%). Other nucleotide sequences from this sample produce the same CDR3. The rearrangement links TRDV2 to TRDJ1, with 13 bases that match TRDD3. Germline CDR1 GEAIGNYY, CDR2 EKD. The CDR3 consists of 18 residues. V dropped 1 base and J dropped 1; count of bases not matched to a gene: 8. The CDR3 bases are TGTGCCTGTGACACACTACGACTGGGGGATACGCGCACCGATAAACTCATCTTT. Its translation is CACDTLRLGDTRTDKLIF.

By proportion, this clone is medium-sized (0.01 to 0.1%). The chain carries TRDV2 and TRDJ3; possibly TRDD3 for D (5 bases). The ends were cut back, 3 bases at V and 1 base at J, with 12 bases in the middle. The length of the CDR3 is 17 residues. Germline CDR1 and CDR2: GEAIGNYY and EKD. Here the CDR3 reads CACDPIRDSWDTRQMFF. CDR3 coding DNA: TGTGCCTGTGACCCCATTAGGGATTCCTGGGACACCCGACAGATGTTTTTC.

This clone occurred a few times. A far larger clone differs by one base, so this is likely a read error. In the same sample, other DNA sequences code for this CDR3. V and J are TRDV2 and TRDJ3, with TRDD3 identical over 12 bases. There are 19 residues in the CDR3. Germline lookup yields CDR1 GEAIGNYY and CDR2 EKD. The CDR3 protein is CACDTAGGYASWDTRQMFF. The CDR3, as DNA: TGTGCCTGCGACACCGCTGGGGGATACGCGTCCTGGGACACCCGACAGATGTTTTTC.

This clone has more than one count but fewer than ten. This rearrangement joins TRDV1 to TRDJ1; TRDD3 matches 9 bases. This CDR3 has 19 amino acids. Germline assignment: CDR1 TSWWSYY and CDR2 QGS. The J segment lost 0 bases and the V segment lost 2 bases, leaving 13 bases of the junction unmatched. The CDR3 here is CALGEVPPGGFTYTDKLIF. CDR3 DNA sequence: TGTGCTCTTGGGGAAGTCCCCCCTGGGGGATTTACGTACACCGATAAACTCATCTTT.

By share, this clone ranks as large. Other DNA sequences of this sample code for an identical CDR3. This chain links TRDV2 with TRDJ1; 10 bases align to TRDD3. V lost 3 bases to trimming and J lost 0 bases; unmatched junction nucleotides: 6. CDR1 GEAIGNYY and CDR2 EKD come from the germline V gene. The CDR3 has 16 residues. In DNA, the CDR3 is TGTGCCTGTGACTACATACTGGGGGATCACACCGATAAACTCATCTTT. This gives the protein CACDYILGDHTDKLIF.

In this sample, this clone is medium-sized (0.01 to 0.1%). The rearrangement uses TRDV2 and TRDJ1, with 11 bases lining up with TRDD3. CDR3 length equals 16 residues. V lost 7 bases to trimming and J lost 6 bases; unmatched junction nucleotides: 15. Germline assignment: CDR1 GEAIGNYY and CDR2 EKD. CDR3 protein: CACQLLGDKVTNKLIF. The DNA for the CDR3 is TGTGCCTGCCAACTACTGGGGGATAAGGTTACCAATAAACTCATCTTT.

A note on this clone: A clone one base away is much larger, so this may be a read error. This specimen includes other DNA sequences encoding the same CDR3. The chain joins TRDV2 to TRDJ1; TRDD3 matches at 10 bases. This CDR3 contains 20 residues. Germline CDR1 is GEAIGNYY and CDR2 is EKD. The CDR3 sequence is CACDHWGMGVSDKDTDKLIF. The CDR3 nucleotides read TGTGCCTGTGACCACTGGGGGATGGGGGTCTCCGACAAGGACACCGATAAGCTCATCTTT.